The 15 T cell receptor beta chains below all came from one sample that was sequenced in a study of tumor-infiltrating lymphocytes in primary liver carcinoma. The authors took blood RNA from unsorted whole blood and also extracted germline DNA. The template, 500 ng total RNA, yielded TCR beta cDNA made with a constant-region primer. Slightly modified ARM-PCR with three nested multiplex PCR rounds yielded TCR beta libraries. Researchers ran the first two PCR rounds for roughly 10 cycles each with TRBV1-TRBV30 forward primers and a C-beta reverse primer. One entry per CDR3 protein results from TCRdb running MiXCR on the multiplex PCR reads. The sample has about 350,000 distinct CDR3 sequences; approximately 65% are singletons. Sequenced input: peripheral blood. Every receptor here comes from a man aged 35-49 years with primary liver carcinoma and hepatitis B virus infection.

This sequence joins TRBV30 and TRBJ2-1; D may be TRBD2 (5 bases). The germline CDR1 and CDR2 sequences are GTSNPN and SVGIG (reference sequence). This CDR3 is built from 13 residues. Deletions cut 2 bases from V and 8 bases from J, with 13 bases between. This CDR3 is CAWSLRDGDEQFF. The CDR3 DNA is TGTGCCTGGAGTTTGAGGGATGGGGATGAGCAGTTCTTC.

Details on this clonotype: The junction shows a germline mismatch at one end, possibly a read error. This chain joins TRBV11-2 and TRBJ2-1, with D unclear. The CDR3 runs to 17 residues. CDR1 is SGHAT and CDR2 is FQNNGV in the germline V gene. For the CDR3, the DNA is TGTGCAAGCACCCGCCCGGTAGCCCCAAATAGGGTCAATGAGCAGTTCTTC. Translating gives CASTRPVAPNRVNEQFF.

As regards this clonotype: A much larger clone lies a single base off, so this may be a read error. The chain is built from TRBV10-3 and TRBJ2-3, with TRBD2 matching 8 bases. The CDR3 has 15 amino acids. Germline values: CDR1 ENHRY, CDR2 SYGVKD. The CDR3 sequence: CAISEFSGSTDMQYF. The CDR3 DNA follows: TGTGCCATCAGTGAGTTCAGCGGGAGTACAGATATGCAGTATTTT.

This clonotype was recorded a few times. It may be a read error: a sequence one base away is much more abundant. This chain links TRBV11-2 with TRBJ2-7; D might be TRBD1 or TRBD2, each matching 7 bases. Trimming pared 0 bases from V and 6 bases from J, leaving 9 bases between. The germline gives CDR1 SGHAT, CDR2 FQNNGV. The CDR3 is made up of 13 amino acids. The CDR3 protein is CASSLDRGGEQYF. In DNA form, the CDR3 reads TGTGCCAGCAGCTTAGACAGGGGGGGCGAGCAGTACTTC.

This clonotype was recorded at least ten times. This sequence joins TRBV30 and TRBJ1-5; 7 nucleotides agree with TRBD1. Germline CDR1 and CDR2: GTSNPN and SVGIG (reference sequence). V lost 1 base to trimming and J lost 6 bases; unmatched junction nucleotides: 3. The CDR3 spans 13 residues. The CDR3 is CAWSAGGGQPQHF. DNA of the CDR3: TGTGCCTGGAGTGCAGGGGGTGGTCAGCCCCAGCATTTT.

The V gene is TRBV6-1, the J gene TRBJ2-7, with 8 bases fitting TRBD1. Germline V gene data show CDR1 as MNHNS and CDR2 as SASEGT. After removal of 5 bases from V and 0 bases from J, the junction contained 6 bases not matched to a gene. CDR3 size: 15 residues. CDR3 bases: TGTGCCAGCAGTAGCAGGGGGCAAGGCTCCTACGAGCAGTACTTC. Residues: CASSSRGQGSYEQYF.

V gene TRBV11-1 combines with J gene TRBJ1-1, with D tentatively TRBD1 (5 bases). V was cut by 10 bases and J by 5 bases, with 23 bases left in between. This CDR3 spans 15 amino acids. Germline loops: CDR1 SGHAT, CDR2 FQDESV (reference sequence). The CDR3 region has the DNA TGTGCCATCACCTCACTGTGGGGCGCGTGGACTGAAGCTTTCTTT. Protein sequence: CAITSLWGAWTEAFF. Drawing the rest from reference TRBV11-1 and TRBJ1-1, the complete variable domain is EAEVAQSPRYKITEKSQAVAFWCDPISGHATLYWYRQILGQGPELLVQFQDESVVDDSQLPKDRFSAERLKGVDSTLKIQPAELGDSAMYLCAITSLWGAWTEAFFGQGTRLTVV.

Note on this clonotype: The missing conserved phenylalanine or tryptophan at the end of this CDR3 makes a read error likely. V and J are TRBV4-1 and TRBJ2-7, with D maybe TRBD1 (5 bases). The germline V gene encodes CDR1 MGHRA and CDR2 YSYEKL. The ends were cut back, 0 bases at V and 1 base at J, with 16 bases in the middle. The CDR3 totals 17 residues. The CDR3 spells CASSQDPQVAQSYEQYS. The DNA for the CDR3 is TGCGCCAGCAGCCAAGATCCACAGGTGGCACAGTCCTACGAGCAGTACTCC.

As regards this clonotype: A read error may account for a junction end that differs from germline. V is TRBV12-3 or TRBV12-4 and J is TRBJ2-1; 8 bases match TRBD2. This CDR3 spans 13 amino acids. The chain's CDR3 is CASSLSGNKEQLF. The CDR3 bases are TGTGCCAGCAGCCTTAGCGGGAACAAAGAGCAGCTCTTC.

The sample holds a few counts of this clonotype. This chain uses TRBV14 with TRBJ2-1, with D perhaps matching TRBD1 or TRBD2 (5 bases each). Germline CDR1 and CDR2: SGHDN and FVKESK. The CDR3 has 14 amino acids. Trimming pared 4 bases from V and 5 bases from J, leaving 12 bases between. The CDR3: CASSLWGSHNEQFF. DNA for the CDR3: TGTGCCAGCAGCCTATGGGGGTCTCACAATGAGCAGTTCTTC.

Points on this clonotype: A much larger clone differs from this one at a single base, so this may be a read error. The chain recombines TRBV4-2 with TRBJ1-5; D unclear. The germline CDR1 and CDR2 sequences are LGHNA and YNFKEQ. The CDR3 sequence is 14 residues long. V was shortened by 0 bases and J by 3 bases, with 6 bases between the two germline ends. This CDR3 reads CASSQEKVNQPQHF. The CDR3 DNA reads TGTGCCAGCAGCCAAGAGAAAGTCAATCAGCCCCAGCATTTT.

This clonotype was counted a few times. A much larger clone is a single base away; this may be a read error. The CDR3 does not end in the conserved phenylalanine or tryptophan, so this is likely a read error. The chain uses TRBV29-1 and TRBJ2-7; 8 positions agree with TRBD2. J gave up 2 bases and V 1 base, and 7 bases lay outside the gene matches. CDR1 and CDR2 from the germline V gene are SQVTM and ANQGSEA. CDR3 length: 15 residues. The CDR3 is CSVEGRTSRAYEQYL. CDR3 bases: TGCAGCGTTGAAGGTCGGACTAGCAGAGCCTACGAGCAGTACCTC.

The table lists this clonotype with a count of one. This clone may be a read error of a much larger clone one base away. This rearrangement joins TRBV14 to TRBJ2-3; 8 bases agree with TRBD2. CDR3 length: 16 residues. Per germline, CDR1 SGHDN and CDR2 FVKESK. The CDR3 region has the DNA TGTGCCAGCAGCCAAGCGGGAGGGATTTTCACAGATAAGCAGTATTTT. It specifies CASSQAGGIFTDKQYF.

This clonotype has more than one count but fewer than ten. A much larger clone sits a single nucleotide away, making a read error possible. This sequence joins TRBV29-1 and TRBJ2-7; no clear D gene. Germline V gene sequence: CDR1 SQVTM, CDR2 ANQGSEA. V lost 8 bases and J 5 bases, leaving 19 bases between the germline ends. The CDR3 totals 13 residues. CDR3: CSSKTWSKDEQYF. CDR3 nucleotides: TGCAGCTCTAAGACATGGTCGAAGGACGAGCAGTACTTC.

On this clonotype: This may be a read error, as it is one base from a much larger clone. The CDR3 DNA reads as TGTGCCAGCAGTTACAGTCCAGCGGGAGACCCAGATACGCAGTATTTT. It yields the protein CASSYSPAGDPDTQYF. The V gene is TRBV6-5, the J gene TRBJ2-3; 8 bases are a match to TRBD2. V gave up 2 bases and J gave up 4 bases; unmatched junction bases: 8. CDR1 and CDR2 (germline): MNHEY, SVGAGI. The CDR3 length is 16 residues.